The TCR beta chain described here comes from a study of PD-L1 blockade in urothelial cancer. In the study overall: Researchers looked at the blood 3 weeks (second dose) and 6 weeks after treatment began. Study outcomes and limitations: Improved survival was predicted by pretreatment blood TCR clonality below the median.

Time point of the sample: pretreatment peripheral blood. Locally advanced or metastatic urothelial carcinoma was diagnosed in the patients. The CDR3 spans 14 residues. Germline V lookup: CDR1 SGHAT, CDR2 FQDESV (reference sequence). The germline V and J ends were trimmed by 5 bases and 7 bases, with 15 bases remaining between them. Only one count was recorded for this clone. Its antigen remains unknown. TCRdb keeps only in-frame clones here, not all; method: immunoSEQ multiplex PCR. The table lists roughly 130,000 clones, 84% of them singletons. This chain joins TRBV11-1 and TRBJ2-1, with a weak D call TRBD1 (6 bases). This receptor was obtained from a man between 50 and 59 years old with urothelial cancer. The specimen comprised PBMCs, sampled around atezolizumab (anti-PD-L1) treatment. DNA of the CDR3: TGTGCCAGCAGCCCTAACAGGGTTTGGAATGAGCAGTTCTTC. Translating it yields CASSPNRVWNEQFF.